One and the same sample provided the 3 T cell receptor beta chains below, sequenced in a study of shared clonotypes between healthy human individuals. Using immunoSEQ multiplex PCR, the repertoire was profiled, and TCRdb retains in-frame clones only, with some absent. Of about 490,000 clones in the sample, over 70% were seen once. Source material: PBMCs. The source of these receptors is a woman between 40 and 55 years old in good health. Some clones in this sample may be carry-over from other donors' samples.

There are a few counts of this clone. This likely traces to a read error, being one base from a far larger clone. This CDR3 is CTSSYRGGYEQFF. The DNA of the CDR3 is TGTACCAGCAGTTACCGGGGGGGCTATGAGCAGTTCTTC. The V and J genes are TRBV6-6 and TRBJ2-1; 8 positions match TRBD2. The CDR3 length is 13 residues. Germline V lookup: CDR1 MNHNY, CDR2 SVGAGI (reference sequence).

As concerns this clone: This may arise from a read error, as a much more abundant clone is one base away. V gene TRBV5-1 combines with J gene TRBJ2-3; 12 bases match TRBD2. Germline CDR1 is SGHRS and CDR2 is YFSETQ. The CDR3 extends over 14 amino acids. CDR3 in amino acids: CTSSGLAGTDTQYF. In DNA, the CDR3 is TGCACCAGCAGCGGACTAGCGGGAACAGATACGCAGTATTTT.

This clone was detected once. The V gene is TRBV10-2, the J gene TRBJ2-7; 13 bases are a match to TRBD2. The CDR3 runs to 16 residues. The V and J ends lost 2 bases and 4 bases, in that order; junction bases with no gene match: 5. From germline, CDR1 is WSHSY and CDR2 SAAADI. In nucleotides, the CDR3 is TGCGCCAGCAGTGAGACTAGCGGGAGGGCGGGTTACGAGCAGTACTTC. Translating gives CASSETSGRAGYEQYF.